These 12 T cell receptor beta chains were all obtained from the same sample, sequenced in a study of radiotherapy plus CTLA-4 blockade in lung cancer. Assay used: immunoSEQ multiplex PCR; TCRdb lists only in-frame clones, some missing. The profile shows around 82,000 clones, more than 80% of them singletons. The sequencing here drew on peripheral blood, taken from a patient treated with radiotherapy plus ipilimumab. These receptor sequences come from a human donor with non-small cell lung cancer who had stable disease on radiotherapy plus ipilimumab.

The CDR3 sequence: CASSLVQHNSPLHF. Written as DNA, the CDR3 is TGTGCCAGCAGTTTAGTACAGCATAATTCACCCCTCCACTTT. V and J are TRBV28 and TRBJ1-6; D is undetermined. V was cut by 2 bases and J by 5 bases, with 7 bases left in between. The CDR3 contains 14 residues. In germline, CDR1 is MDHEN, CDR2 SYDVKM.

The rearrangement links TRBV7-9 to TRBJ1-6, with a possible D match to TRBD1 (5 bases). Looked up from germline, CDR1 is SEHNR and CDR2 is FQNEAQ (reference sequence). The CDR3 is 14 amino acids. Trimming stripped 5 bases from V and 14 bases from J, with 19 bases between. The CDR3 sequence: CASSPGTRPDTLHF. The CDR3 DNA is TGTGCCAGCAGCCCCGGGACCCGACCCGACACCCTCCACTTT.

The V and J genes are TRBV5-4 and TRBJ1-2, with D unresolved. Germline V gene data show CDR1 as SGHNT and CDR2 as YYREEE (reference sequence). V lost 0 bases and J 4 bases, leaving 13 bases between the germline ends. The CDR3 is 15 amino acids. The CDR3 region is CASSLDRARAYGYTF. The CDR3 nucleotides read TGTGCCAGCAGCTTGGACCGGGCCCGGGCCTATGGCTACACCTTC. Full variable domain (remainder filled in from reference TRBV5-4 and TRBJ1-2): ETGVTQSPTHLIKTRGQQVTLRCSSQSGHNTVSWYQQALGQGPQFIFQYYREEENGRGNFPPRFSGLQFPNYSSELNVNALELDDSALYLCASSLDRARAYGYTFGSGTRLTVV.

This chain connects TRBV6-1 to TRBJ1-2, with TRBD1 matching 9 bases. The CDR3 runs 14 residues. Germline V lookup: CDR1 MNHNS, CDR2 SASEGT. With 3 bases clipped from V and 5 bases from J, the junction kept 4 bases outside the gene matches. The CDR3 here is CASSDTGGRYGYTF. The CDR3 nucleotides read TGTGCCAGCAGTGATACAGGGGGCAGGTATGGCTACACCTTC.

The chain has TRBV9 and TRBJ2-1, with D perhaps being TRBD1 or TRBD2 (6 bases each). The germline V and J ends were trimmed by 0 bases and 1 base, with 11 bases remaining between them. This CDR3 spans 16 amino acids. Germline V gene sequence: CDR1 SGDLS, CDR2 YYNGEE. The CDR3 nucleotides read TGTGCCAGCAGCGTAGCGGGGGCAGGGTCCTACAATGAGCAGTTCTTC. This encodes CASSVAGAGSYNEQFF. The full variable domain, with the rest looked up from reference TRBV9 and TRBJ2-1, is DSGVTQTPKHLITATGQRVTLRCSPRSGDLSVYWYQQSLDQGLQFLIQYYNGEERAKGNILERFSAQQFPDLHSELNLSSLELGDSALYFCASSVAGAGSYNEQFFGPGTRLTVL.

This clone has just one count. This chain connects TRBV5-1 to TRBJ2-5; 7 bases agree with TRBD2. Germline V CDR1 and CDR2: SGHRS, YFSETQ. The CDR3 is 15 residues long. The V gene end was trimmed by 4 bases and the J gene end by 6 bases; junction bases not matched to a gene: 12. CDR3 nucleotides: TGCGCCAGCAGCCCCGACTGGGCGGGGGAAAAGACCCAGTACTTC. Translating gives CASSPDWAGEKTQYF. Together with reference TRBV5-1 and TRBJ2-5, the CDR3 gives the full variable domain: KAGVTQTPRYLIKTRGQQVTLSCSPISGHRSVSWYQQTPGQGLQFLFEYFSETQRNKGNFPGRFSGRQFSNSRSEMNVSTLELGDSALYLCASSPDWAGEKTQYFGPGTRLLVL.

The J gene is TRBJ1-4, the V gene TRBV28; D ambiguous. The CDR3 totals 12 residues. V lost 1 base, J lost 13 bases, and 10 bases lay in between. CDR1 and CDR2 (germline): MDHEN, SYDVKM. The CDR3 DNA reads as TGTGCCAGCAGTTTATCCCTAGGACGACTGTTTTTT. Translating gives CASSLSLGRLFF.

The chain combines TRBV19 with TRBJ1-5; possible D gene TRBD1, 5 bases. V lost 3 bases and J 0 bases, leaving 9 bases between the germline ends. The germline CDR1 and CDR2 sequences are LNHDA and SQIVND (reference sequence). CDR3 length equals 15 residues. DNA of the CDR3: TGTGCCAGTAGTATTCAGGGAACTAGCAATCAGCCCCAGCATTTT. It is translated as CASSIQGTSNQPQHF. The whole variable domain, filled in from reference TRBV19 and TRBJ1-5, reads DGGITQSPKYLFRKEGQNVTLSCEQNLNHDAMYWYRQDPGQGLRLIYYSQIVNDFQKGDIAEGYSVSREKKESFPLTVTSAQKNPTAFYLCASSIQGTSNQPQHFGDGTRLSIL.

This clone was picked up one time. V gene TRBV27 combines with J gene TRBJ2-7, with 9 bases fitting TRBD2. The CDR3 has 16 amino acids. V lost 3 bases and J lost 7; bases outside the gene matches: 13. In germline, CDR1 is MNHEY, CDR2 SMNVEV (reference sequence). The CDR3 here is CASSFLSREGRREQYF. The CDR3 DNA sequence: TGTGCCAGCAGTTTCCTTTCGCGGGAGGGCCGGAGGGAGCAGTACTTC.

This clone is a singleton in its sample. The chain recombines TRBV6-5 with TRBJ1-2, with 10 bases aligning to TRBD1. The germline V gene has CDR1 MNHEY and CDR2 SVGAGI. The CDR3 is 15 residues long. Germline trimming cut 3 bases from V and 4 bases from J; bases unmatched to any gene: 5. This CDR3 reads CASSYEGTGVYGYTF. CDR3 bases: TGTGCCAGCAGTTATGAGGGGACAGGGGTCTATGGCTACACCTTC.

With regard to this clone: This CDR3 is also generated by other DNA sequences in the sample. CDR3 sequence reads: CAWSDTGNTEAFF. In DNA, the CDR3 is TGTGCCTGGTCCGACACAGGGAACACTGAAGCTTTCTTT. The rearrangement links TRBV30 to TRBJ1-1; TRBD1 might be the D (5 bases). CDR1 is GTSNPN and CDR2 is SVGIG in the germline V gene (reference sequence). V was clipped by 5 bases and J by 1 base, with 11 bases between them. There are 13 residues in the CDR3.

The V gene is TRBV28, the J gene TRBJ2-3; 9 bases map to TRBD1. This CDR3 comprises 16 residues. Germline V lookup: CDR1 MDHEN, CDR2 SYDVKM. With 4 bases clipped from V and 4 bases from J, the junction kept 9 bases outside the gene matches. The CDR3 here is CASSSYRDRVPDTQYF. As DNA, the CDR3 is TGTGCCAGCAGTTCATACCGGGACAGGGTCCCAGATACGCAGTATTTT. The full variable domain, its missing parts supplied by reference TRBV28 and TRBJ2-3, is DVKVTQSSRYLVKRTGEKVFLECVQDMDHENMFWYRQDPGLGLRLIYFSYDVKMKEKGDIPEGYSVSREKKERFSLILESASTNQTSMYLCASSSYRDRVPDTQYFGPGTRLTVL.